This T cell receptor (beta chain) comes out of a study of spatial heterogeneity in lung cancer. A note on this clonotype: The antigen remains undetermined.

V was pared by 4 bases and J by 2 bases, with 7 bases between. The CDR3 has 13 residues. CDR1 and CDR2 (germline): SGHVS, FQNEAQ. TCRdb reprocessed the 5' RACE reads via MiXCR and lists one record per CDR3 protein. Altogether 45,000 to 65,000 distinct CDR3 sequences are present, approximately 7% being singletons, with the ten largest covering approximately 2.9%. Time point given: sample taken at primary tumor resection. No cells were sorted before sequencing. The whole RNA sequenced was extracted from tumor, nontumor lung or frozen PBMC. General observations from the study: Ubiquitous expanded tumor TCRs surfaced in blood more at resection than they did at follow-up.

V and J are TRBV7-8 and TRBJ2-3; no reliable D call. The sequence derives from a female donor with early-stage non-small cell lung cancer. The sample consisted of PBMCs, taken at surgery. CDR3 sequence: CASSSENTDTQYF. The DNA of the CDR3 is TGTGCCAGCAGCTCCGAAAACACAGATACGCAGTATTTT.